This T cell receptor (beta chain) was retrieved from a study of cytomegalovirus exposure and HLA in healthy donors. Unrecorded immune exposures were likely, despite nominal health at sampling. The CDR3 spans 17 residues. Looked up from germline, CDR1 is LGHNA and CDR2 is YNFKEQ. The trim removed 0 bases at V and 1 base at J, leaving 4 bases unmatched. With regard to this clone: Its antigen remains unknown.

Primers included in the PCR were 60 Vbeta and 13 Jbeta primers. The repertoire was sequenced with immunoSEQ multiplex PCR; TCRdb's copy has only in-frame clones and lacks some. The table records around 130,000 clones, around three quarters of them present only once. The study, taken as a whole, reports: In vitro checks showed that a few CMV-associated chains really do target CMV antigens. Productive status was seen about 87% or about 30% of the time for most TCR beta V segments in an earlier analysis.

V and J are TRBV4-2 and TRBJ1-5; 9 positions agree with TRBD1. The receptor was isolated from a woman aged 50 to 60 in good health and CMV-seronegative. Sequencing was performed on PBMCs. The CDR3 DNA reads TGTGCCAGCAGCCAAGAAGGGACAGGGATAAGCAATCAGCCCCAGCATTTT. Translation gives CASSQEGTGISNQPQHF.